The sequence of this T cell receptor beta chain was determined in a study of cytomegalovirus exposure and HLA in healthy donors (dated by TCRdb to the late 2010s). Background for the entire study: According to a later analysis, the approximately 130 validation repertoires were produced on the same platform as the roughly 700 repertoires of the first cohort. The study aimed to test whether cataloging public T cell receptors could reveal signatures of past pathogen exposure. Besides the first cohort of some 670 subjects, a separate validation cohort made up of roughly 130 different subjects was used. To predict cytomegalovirus infection status, the study brought together high-throughput TCR immunosequencing, statistical association of individual TCRs with disease status, and machine learning.

The junction shows trimming of 6 bases on V and 7 bases on J, plus 18 bases between the germline ends. The germline V gene (reference sequence) provides CDR1 LNHNV and CDR2 YYDKDF. The CDR3 covers 14 residues, taking in both the cysteine and the phenylalanine. Just CDR3 DNA is preserved here, 42 bases in frame from base 1. Separate from the approximately 670-subject first cohort, the validation cohort of about 110 subjects was the group to which the donors belonged. General study outcomes and caveats: A few of the identified cytomegalovirus-associated TCR beta chains were confirmed in vitro to be specific for cytomegalovirus antigens. According to the authors, the approach could potentially be generalized to other disease states and immunological phenotypes. Of the cluster scores, 85% to 95% were above 0 in a later analysis, which found that TCRs clustered in the first cohort also tended to co-occur in the 110 or so validation repertoires. Most TCR sequences were observed very rarely across donors, whereas some public TCRs were present in many individuals. Cytomegalovirus status was reported to be diagnosed by the classifier with high specificity and sensitivity in both the original and validation cohorts. A total of about 180 TCR beta chains were listed by the study as associated with cytomegalovirus. All 130 or so repertoires were used to score co-occurrence in the validation cohort in a later analysis, because that analysis had no HLA typing for the cohort.

About this clone itself: The specificity of this receptor is unknown. No clone much larger than this one lies a single base away; base qualities are absent.

Library generation was performed with the immunoSEQ multiplex PCR assay. The authors' pipeline ran thus. A statistical classification framework was built to diagnose cytomegalovirus status from the catalog of TCR beta chain sequences. The table comes from immuneACCESS by way of TCRdb, which keeps in-frame sequences with V and J called. Part of the clones is missing from these tables; in studies checked, under half for an unresolved V gene and the rest for unknown reasons. That table is the source of V, J and clone size, and D and trimming were worked out from the DNA. Across this sample there are some 170,000 clones, with about 82% seen only once. Over 2% of the sample is taken by the ten largest.

This sequence was found in a man under 40 in good health and CMV-seropositive. Sequencing used PBMCs. Rearrangement joined TRBV15 to TRBJ1-2; the D gene is perhaps TRBD1, on 6 matching bases. The nucleotides read TGTGCCACCAGTCGGGGGGCGGTAAGCGTTGGCTACACCTTC. Protein translation: CATSRGAVSVGYTF.